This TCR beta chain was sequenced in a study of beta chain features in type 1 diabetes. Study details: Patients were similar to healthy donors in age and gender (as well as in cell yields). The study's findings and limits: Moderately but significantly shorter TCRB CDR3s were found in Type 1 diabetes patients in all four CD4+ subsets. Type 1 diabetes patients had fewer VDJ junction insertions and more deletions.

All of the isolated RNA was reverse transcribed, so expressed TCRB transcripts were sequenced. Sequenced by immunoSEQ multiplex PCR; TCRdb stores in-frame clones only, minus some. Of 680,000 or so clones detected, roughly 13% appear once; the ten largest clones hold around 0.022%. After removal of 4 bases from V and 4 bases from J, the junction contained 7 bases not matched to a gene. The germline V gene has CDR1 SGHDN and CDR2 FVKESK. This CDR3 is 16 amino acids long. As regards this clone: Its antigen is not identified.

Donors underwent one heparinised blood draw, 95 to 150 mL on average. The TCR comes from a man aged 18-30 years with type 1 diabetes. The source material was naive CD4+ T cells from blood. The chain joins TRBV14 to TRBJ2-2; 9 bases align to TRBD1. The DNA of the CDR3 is TGTGCCAGCAGCCGAGTCGGGACAGGGTTCACCGGGGAGCTGTTTTTT. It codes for CASSRVGTGFTGELFF.